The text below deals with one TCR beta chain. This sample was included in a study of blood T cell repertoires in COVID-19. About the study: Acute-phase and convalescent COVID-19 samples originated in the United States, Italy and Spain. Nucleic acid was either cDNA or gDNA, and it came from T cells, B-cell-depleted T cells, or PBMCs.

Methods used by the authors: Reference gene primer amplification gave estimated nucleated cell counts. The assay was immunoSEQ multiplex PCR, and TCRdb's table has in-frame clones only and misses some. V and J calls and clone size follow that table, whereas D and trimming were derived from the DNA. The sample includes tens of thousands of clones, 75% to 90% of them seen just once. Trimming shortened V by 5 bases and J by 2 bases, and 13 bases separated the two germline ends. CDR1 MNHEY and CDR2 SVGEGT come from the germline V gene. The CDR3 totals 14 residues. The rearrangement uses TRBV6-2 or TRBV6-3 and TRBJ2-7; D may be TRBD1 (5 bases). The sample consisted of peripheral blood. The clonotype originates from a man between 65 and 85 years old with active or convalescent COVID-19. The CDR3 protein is CASSNGARAYEQYF. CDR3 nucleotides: TGTGCCAGCAGTAATGGGGCCAGGGCCTACGAGCAGTACTTC.